The 15 T cell receptor beta chains below all came from one sample that was sequenced in a study of T cell responses to AZD1222 COVID-19 vaccine. TCRdb's copy holds only in-frame clones and misses some; the assay was immunoSEQ multiplex PCR. In the table there are 150,000 to 200,000 clones, about 90% of which are singletons. The specimen comprised peripheral blood, sampled on day 0 of AZD1222 vaccination. The receptors were sampled from an adult in good health.

The chain couples TRBV28 to TRBJ2-7; TRBD1 agrees at 8 bases. The CDR3 is 21 amino acids. Germline values: CDR1 MDHEN, CDR2 SYDVKM. V was pared by 5 bases and J by 4 bases, with 28 bases of the junction left unmatched. The chain's CDR3 is CASSPWGDRGARGRPTYEQYF. The DNA of the CDR3 is TGTGCCAGCAGTCCATGGGGAGACAGGGGCGCGCGTGGACGACCGACTTACGAGCAGTACTTC.

The rearrangement links TRBV10-3 to TRBJ1-2; TRBD1 might be the D (6 bases). The CDR3 spans 18 residues. The V end lost 4 bases, the J end lost 4 bases, and 25 bases lay between the germline ends. The germline gives CDR1 ENHRY, CDR2 SYGVKD. CDR3 residues: CAISGSAGGASVSYGYTF. CDR3 in DNA: TGTGCCATCAGTGGATCAGCGGGGGGCGCATCTGTGTCCTATGGCTACACCTTC.

This CDR3 reads CASIEASSNQPQHF. CDR3 DNA sequence: TGTGCCAGCATCGAGGCTTCGAGCAATCAGCCCCAGCATTTT. The chain carries TRBV6-5 and TRBJ1-5; D remains ambiguous. The CDR3 length is 14 residues. The germline V gene has CDR1 MNHEY and CDR2 SVGAGI. Trimming stripped 7 bases from V and 1 base from J, with 11 bases between.

V is TRBV6-2 or TRBV6-3 and J is TRBJ1-2, with D possibly being TRBD1 (6 bases). Per germline, CDR1 MNHEY and CDR2 SVGEGT. This CDR3 spans 14 amino acids. Trimming cost V 6 bases and J 5 bases, with 16 bases left between them. This CDR3 reads CASSQGTATYGYTF. Written as DNA, the CDR3 is TGTGCCAGCAGCCAGGGGACGGCAACTTATGGCTACACCTTC.

This clone was recorded a few times. V and J are TRBV5-4 and TRBJ2-5, with D possibly being TRBD1 (6 bases). This CDR3 has 18 residues. The germline CDR1 and CDR2 sequences are SGHNT and YYREEE (reference sequence). V shed 4 bases and J shed 4 bases, with 26 bases lying between them. The CDR3 DNA is TGTGCCAGCAGCCATACTATGAGGACAGTCCTGTGGCCAGAGACCCAGTACTTC. It specifies CASSHTMRTVLWPETQYF. The variable domain in full, completed from reference TRBV5-4 and TRBJ2-5, reads ETGVTQSPTHLIKTRGQQVTLRCSSQSGHNTVSWYQQALGQGPQFIFQYYREEENGRGNFPPRFSGLQFPNYSSELNVNALELDDSALYLCASSHTMRTVLWPETQYFGPGTRLLVL.

This sequence joins TRBV28 and TRBJ1-4; no definite D call. The V end was cut by 10 bases, the J end by 0 bases, with 15 bases between. This CDR3 is 15 amino acids long. Germline CDR1 reads MDHEN; CDR2 reads SYDVKM. In nucleotides, the CDR3 is TGTGCCACCAATCGGGGAGGTGCAACTAATGAAAAACTGTTTTTT. Translation: CATNRGGATNEKLFF.

This rearrangement joins TRBV28 to TRBJ1-2; no clear D gene. Germline assignment: CDR1 MDHEN and CDR2 SYDVKM. Trimming pared 4 bases from V and 1 base from J, leaving 10 bases between. The CDR3 sequence is 14 residues long. The CDR3 loop reads CASSSPGRNYGYTF. The CDR3 DNA follows: TGTGCCAGCAGTTCACCGGGTCGTAACTATGGCTACACCTTC.

The rearrangement joins TRBV27 to TRBJ1-4; D remains unclear. The CDR3 is 15 amino acids. Germline CDR1 is MNHEY and CDR2 is SMNVEV (reference sequence). Between the trimmed V and J ends, which lost 2 bases and 0 bases, there was a span of 7 bases. The CDR3 DNA sequence: TGTGCCAGCAGTTTACGACCTGCAACTAATGAAAAACTGTTTTTT. Translated, it gives CASSLRPATNEKLFF.

V gene TRBV30 combines with J gene TRBJ1-3; no reliable D call. The V end lost 5 bases, the J end lost 4 bases, and 6 bases lay between the germline ends. CDR1 GTSNPN and CDR2 SVGIG come from the germline V gene (reference sequence). CDR3 length equals 11 residues. This chain's CDR3 is CAWERGNTIYF. The CDR3, as DNA: TGTGCCTGGGAGCGCGGAAACACCATATATTTT.

The V gene is TRBV28, the J gene TRBJ1-2, with TRBD1 matching 12 bases. The CDR3 extends over 15 amino acids. V was clipped by 6 bases and J by 8 bases; unmatched bases: 10. Germline-derived CDR1 and CDR2 are MDHEN and SYDVKM. The CDR3 coding sequence is TGTGCCAGCAGCGCCGCCGGGACAGGGGGCGTCGGCTACACCTTC. This gives the protein CASSAAGTGGVGYTF.

There are a few counts of this clone. The V call is TRBV28, the J call TRBJ2-1; D remains ambiguous. The V and J ends lost 7 bases and 6 bases respectively, with 7 bases between them. The CDR3 runs to 11 residues. Germline V gene sequence: CDR1 MDHEN, CDR2 SYDVKM. The CDR3 coding sequence is TGTGCCAGCAACACATTCAATGAGCAGTTCTTC. Translating it yields CASNTFNEQFF.

The chain recombines TRBV7-7 with TRBJ2-1, with 8 bases matching TRBD2. Germline CDR1 is SSHAT and CDR2 is FNYEAQ (reference sequence). This CDR3 comprises 15 residues. V lost 8 bases to trimming and J lost 4 bases; unmatched junction nucleotides: 10. The CDR3 sequence is CASGLTGGTYNEQFF. DNA for the CDR3: TGTGCCAGCGGTCTTACGGGAGGGACGTACAATGAGCAGTTCTTC.

This sequence joins TRBV6-2 or TRBV6-3 and TRBJ2-1, with 14 bases matching TRBD2. Trimming cost V 0 bases and J 5 bases; bases outside gene matches: 0. CDR1 is MNHEY and CDR2 is SVGEGT in the germline V gene. The CDR3 extends over 16 amino acids. CDR3 sequence (DNA): TGTGCCAGCAGTTACTCGACTAGCGGGGGGGACAATGAGCAGTTCTTC. Translating gives CASSYSTSGGDNEQFF.

The rearrangement links TRBV6-6 to TRBJ1-2; the D gene is possibly TRBD1 (6 bases). There are 15 residues in the CDR3. CDR1 is MNHNY and CDR2 is SVGAGI in the germline V gene (reference sequence). Trimming took off 2 bases at V and 1 base at J, with 11 bases between the two ends. CDR3 residues: CASSYRTDYNYGYTF. The CDR3 bases are TGTGCCAGCAGTTACAGGACAGATTATAACTATGGCTACACCTTC.

The chain joins TRBV6-6 to TRBJ1-4; D remains unclear. Per the germline V gene, CDR1 is MNHNY and CDR2 is SVGAGI (reference sequence). With 7 bases removed from V and 7 bases from J, the gap between germline ends came to 7 bases. The CDR3 totals 11 residues. CDR3 residues: CASISGEKLFF. The CDR3 region has the DNA TGTGCCAGCATCTCAGGTGAAAAACTGTTTTTT.